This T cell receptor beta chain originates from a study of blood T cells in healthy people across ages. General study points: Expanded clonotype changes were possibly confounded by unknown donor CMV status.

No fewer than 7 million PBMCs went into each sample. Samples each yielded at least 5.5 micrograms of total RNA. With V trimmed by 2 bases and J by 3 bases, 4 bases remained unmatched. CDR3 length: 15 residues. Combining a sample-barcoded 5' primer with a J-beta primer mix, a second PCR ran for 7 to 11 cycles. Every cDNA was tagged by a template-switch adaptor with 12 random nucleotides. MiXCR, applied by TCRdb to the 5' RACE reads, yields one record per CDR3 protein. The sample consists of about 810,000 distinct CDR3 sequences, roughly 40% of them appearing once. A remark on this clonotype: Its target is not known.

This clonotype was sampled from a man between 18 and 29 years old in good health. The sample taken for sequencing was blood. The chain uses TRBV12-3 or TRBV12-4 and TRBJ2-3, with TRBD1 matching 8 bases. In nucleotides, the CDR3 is TGTGCCAGCAGTTTACTCCGGACAGGGACAGATACGCAGTATTTT. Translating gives CASSLLRTGTDTQYF.